This T cell receptor (beta chain) was documented in a study of cytomegalovirus exposure and HLA in healthy donors (dated by TCRdb to about 2017). Turning to the overall study: According to an earlier analysis of 550 to 750 of the donors, 150 million to 200 million T cells yielded roughly 110 million unique TCR beta sequences and 276 Gb of sequence data. An early release that covered about 600 HLA-typed donors contained approximately 300 gigabases of sequencing data and 65 million to 100 million unique TCR sequences. Of the roughly 420 genotyped donors, 70% to 90% were placed in the genetic ancestry cluster associated with self-reported Caucasian donors. The study aimed to test whether signatures of past pathogen exposure could be identified by cataloging public T cell receptors. Using immunosequencing, the study profiled T cell repertoires from around 680 subjects and related those repertoires to cytomegalovirus serostatus. A separate validation cohort of about 110 different subjects was used in addition to the roughly 620-subject first cohort. The study combined high-throughput TCR immunosequencing, statistical association of individual TCRs with disease status, and machine learning to predict cytomegalovirus infection status. In a later analysis, previously published TCR beta repertoires from fewer than 750 donors were re-analyzed and high-resolution HLA genotyping was added so that TCR occurrence patterns could be studied. The later analysis used no new phenotypic data to find candidate immune exposures, relying instead on TCR beta sequences and their occurrence across donors. An earlier analysis of 587 of the donors applied high-throughput TCR beta sequencing to assess whether each TCR beta V gene segment acted as functional or pseudogenic. Alongside the repertoire data, information on donor age, sex, ethnicity and CMV serostatus was compiled. In a later genetic analysis, genome-wide SNP genotypes for about 60% of the 666 donors were used, and that subset was treated as a discovery cohort. All discovery cohort repertoires had been generated using a single sequencing platform. HLA typing covered class I and class II loci at four-digit resolution. The number of donors typed differed by locus, with about 629-630 for A, B, C, DRB1 and DQB1, over 500 for DQA1, 606 for DPA1, and some 450 for DPB1. Because of strong linkage in the cohort, roughly 5 DR-DQ haplotypes were treated as single units for association and clustering. Among a few hundred genotyped donors of the cohort, an average of about 240,000 unique TCR beta nucleotide sequences were sequenced per donor, around 20% of them non-productive. Overall study results and their limits: In a later analysis, most CMV-associated TCR beta chains were found to appear HLA-restricted, with HLA associations seemingly driven largely by CMV exposure. The classifier was reported to diagnose cytomegalovirus status with high specificity and sensitivity in both the original and validation cohorts. CMV serostatus was the only immune exposure information available for the cohort. A group of highly shared sequence variants was considered likely to be a technical artifact of the sequencing pipeline. The study listed 150 to 200 TCR beta chains as associated with cytomegalovirus. A later analysis found that TCR association rates varied across HLA loci, with DRB1 alleles showing the most associated TCRs and HLA-C alleles the fewest. Strong co-occurrence of HLA alleles, especially DR and DQ, made assigning TCR associations to individual alleles difficult. Some IMGT-functional V segments, including TRBV6-2 and TRBV6-3, could not be told apart with the 87-base-pair reads, so those segments were excluded. An earlier analysis of 587 of the donors showed that most TCR beta V segments appeared in productive rearrangements either about 87% or about 30% of the time, which broadly matched IMGT annotations. Compared with the approximately 600-donor mean, donors in an Asian-associated ancestry cluster had fewer N-insertions in productive TCRs, according to a later genetic analysis. Most TCR sequences were observed very rarely across donors, whereas some public TCRs were present in many individuals. Because HLA typing was missing for some donors at each locus, association tests included only the typed subset. An association between a missense DCLRE1C variant and V-gene and J-gene trimming of TCR beta chains was found in a later genetic analysis and replicated in an independent cohort. It was suggested by the authors that the approach could potentially be generalized to other disease states and immunological phenotypes. In vitro tests confirmed that a few of the cytomegalovirus-associated TCR beta chains recognize cytomegalovirus antigens. According to a later analysis, parvovirus B19, influenza, CMV and Epstein-Barr virus appeared linked to several top co-occurrence clusters. Correlated functional status among segregating V segments might be attributable to linkage disequilibrium, but an unknown experimental factor could not be ruled out. The earlier analysis of 450 to 700 of the donors excluded over 15 rarely observed V segments, including chromosome 9 orphons, because counts were too low. A further reported finding was that TCR beta sequences accurately predicted the HLA-A and HLA-B alleles for most subjects in the first cohort. Compared with equally common non-associated chains, HLA-associated TCR beta chains in a later analysis were more clonally expanded and had lower generation probabilities. Only TCR beta chains were sequenced in this cohort, and the absence of alpha or paired-chain data limited detectable features. Presence/absence analyses assumed roughly uniform sequencing depth across donors, an assumption that may not hold. In a later analysis, more than 15,000 TCR beta sequences were associated with specific HLA alleles at a false discovery rate of 0.05.

The cohort comprised fewer than 700 healthy bone marrow donors. At the time of sampling, every cohort member was nominally healthy, though immune exposures that went unrecorded were likely present. The donor was CMV seronegative and was included in the group of over 300 seronegative cohort members. Every donor gave a peripheral blood sample, and the peripheral blood mononuclear cells from that sample were used for TCR beta sequencing. The Qiagen DNeasy Blood Extraction Kit was used to extract genomic DNA from the blood cell samples. The germline V gene supplies CDR1 MNHEY and CDR2 SVGAGI. V lost 2 bases and J lost 4 bases, and the count of bases not matched to a germline gene is 1. From the cysteine up to the phenylalanine, the CDR3 has a length of 15 residues. Just CDR3 DNA is preserved here, 45 bases in frame from base 1. Receptors were amplified or captured by the immunoSEQ multiplex PCR assay. For the multiplex PCR, a mixture combining 60 forward primers for TCR Vbeta segments and 13 reverse primers for TCR Jbeta segments was used. The CDR3 region of rearranged TCR beta genes was amplified from genomic DNA with a multiplex PCR assay. The Illumina HiSeq System was used to sequence the amplified TCR beta libraries as 87-base-pair reads. Per the original workflow: In a later analysis, some 80 million unique TCR beta chains were counted across the roughly 610 repertoires, and roughly 9.9 million of these chains were shared by at least two donors. Raw reads were error-corrected and collapsed into unique sequences by a nearest-neighbor algorithm in which closely related sequences were merged to remove PCR and sequencing errors. Alignment of CDR3 sequences to IMGT reference sequences was used to assign V, D and J gene segments. Each retained sequence needed at least a six-nucleotide match to both a V gene segment and a J gene segment. Rearrangements were called productive when the CDR3 lacked stop codons and stayed in frame with V and J; all others were non-productive. CDR3 was defined by IMGT convention, running from the second conserved V-encoded cysteine to the conserved J-encoded phenylalanine. The earlier analysis of about 590 of the donors excluded sequences that lacked an unambiguous match to a single V gene segment. An earlier analysis of some 610 of the donors called V segments functional above 56.7% productive rearrangements and segregating when the between-donor standard deviation exceeded 5%. A statistical classification framework was developed to diagnose cytomegalovirus status using the catalog of TCR beta chain sequences. V and J gene assignment, in a later analysis, came from comparing TCR nucleotide sequences with IMGT/GENE-DB human TR gene sequences. In a later analysis, CDR3 sequences and most-parsimonious VDJ recombination scenarios were assigned using the TCRdist pipeline. In a later analysis, every TCR beta chain was defined by the combination of its CDR3 amino acid sequence and its V-gene family, and reads without a unique V-gene family were dropped. In a later analysis, fewer than 650 highly shared, low-generation-probability nucleotide sequences were removed to address suspected cross-contamination and a sequencing artifact. For each public chain, a later analysis derived a clonal expansion index from normalized ranks of inferred template counts within each repertoire. A later analysis computed generation probabilities with a VDJ recombination model fitted to out-of-frame rearrangements, and checked the results against IGoR. In a later analysis, TCR-TCR, TCR-HLA and TCR-CMV co-occurrence was scored with hypergeometric tests, and a repertoire-size bias correction was applied to TCR pairs. False discovery rates were estimated in a later analysis by permuting HLA or CMV assignments 20 times. A later analysis grouped co-occurring TCRs with DBSCAN, adding TCRdist sequence similarity when clustering within HLA-allele-positive subsets. Repertoires with fewer than 30,000 or more than 120,000 public chains were left out of co-occurrence clustering, as were a handful of repertoires with anomalous nucleotide sharing. TCRdb holds this immuneACCESS table with in-frame rearrangements only. Some clones are missing; in checked studies, unresolved V genes explain under half, and the rest has no known cause. The DNA gave D and trimming, while V, J and clone size come from that table. This sample gives 100,000 to 150,000 clones in total; around three quarters of them show up just once. The leading ten clones occupy 2.5% to 3.5% of the sample.

Details on this clone: The specificity of this receptor is unknown. Base-call qualities are not available, and no considerably larger clone is one nucleotide away.

What was sequenced was PBMCs. The V and J genes are TRBV6-5 and TRBJ2-1, and 11 junction bases match TRBD2. The source of this sequence is a male donor in good health and CMV-seronegative. The CDR3 region: CASSYASGGYNEQFF. In nucleotides, the sequence is TGTGCCAGCAGTTACGCTAGCGGGGGGTACAATGAGCAGTTCTTC.